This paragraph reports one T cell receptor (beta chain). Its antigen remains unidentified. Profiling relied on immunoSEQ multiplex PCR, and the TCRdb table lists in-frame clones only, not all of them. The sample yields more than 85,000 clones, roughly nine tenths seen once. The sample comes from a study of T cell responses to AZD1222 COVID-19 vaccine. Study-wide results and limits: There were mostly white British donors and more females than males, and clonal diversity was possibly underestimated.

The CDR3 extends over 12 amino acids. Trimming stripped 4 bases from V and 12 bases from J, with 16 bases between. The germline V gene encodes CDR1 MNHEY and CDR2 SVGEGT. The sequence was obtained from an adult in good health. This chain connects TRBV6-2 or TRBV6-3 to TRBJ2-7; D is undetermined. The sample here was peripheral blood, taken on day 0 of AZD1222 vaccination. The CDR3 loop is CASSSERFVRYF. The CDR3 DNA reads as TGTGCCAGCAGTTCGGAACGGTTTGTGCGGTACTTC.